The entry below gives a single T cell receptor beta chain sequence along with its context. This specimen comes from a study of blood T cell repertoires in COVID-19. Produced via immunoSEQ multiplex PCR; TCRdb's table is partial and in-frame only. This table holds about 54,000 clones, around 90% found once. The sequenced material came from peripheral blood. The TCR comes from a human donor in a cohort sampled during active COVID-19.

The CDR3 DNA reads TGTGCCAGCAGCTTAACGGCCCTAGCGGGAGGGCAAGAGACCCAGTACTTC. Amino acid sequence: CASSLTALAGGQETQYF. V usage is TRBV7-3 and J usage is TRBJ2-5; 12 bases map to TRBD2. The CDR3 consists of 17 residues. Germline loops: CDR1 SGHTA, CDR2 FQGTGA. Germline trimming cut 0 bases from V and 2 bases from J; bases unmatched to any gene: 4.